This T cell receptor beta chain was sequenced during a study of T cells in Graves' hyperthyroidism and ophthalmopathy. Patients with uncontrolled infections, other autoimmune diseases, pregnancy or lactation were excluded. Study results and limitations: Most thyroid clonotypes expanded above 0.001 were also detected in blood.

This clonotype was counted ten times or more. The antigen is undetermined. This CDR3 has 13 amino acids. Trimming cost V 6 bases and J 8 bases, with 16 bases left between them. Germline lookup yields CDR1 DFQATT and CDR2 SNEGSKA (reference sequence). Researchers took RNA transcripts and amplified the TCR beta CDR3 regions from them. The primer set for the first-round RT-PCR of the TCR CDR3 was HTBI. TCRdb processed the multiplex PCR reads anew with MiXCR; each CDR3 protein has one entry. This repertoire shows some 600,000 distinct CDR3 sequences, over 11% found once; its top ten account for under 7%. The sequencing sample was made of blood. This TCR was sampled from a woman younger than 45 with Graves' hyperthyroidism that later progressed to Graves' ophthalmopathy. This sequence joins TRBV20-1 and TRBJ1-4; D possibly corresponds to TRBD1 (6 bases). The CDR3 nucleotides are TGCAGTGCAGCGGGGGGCCGGAGGGAAAAACTGTTTTTT. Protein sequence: CSAAGGRREKLFF.